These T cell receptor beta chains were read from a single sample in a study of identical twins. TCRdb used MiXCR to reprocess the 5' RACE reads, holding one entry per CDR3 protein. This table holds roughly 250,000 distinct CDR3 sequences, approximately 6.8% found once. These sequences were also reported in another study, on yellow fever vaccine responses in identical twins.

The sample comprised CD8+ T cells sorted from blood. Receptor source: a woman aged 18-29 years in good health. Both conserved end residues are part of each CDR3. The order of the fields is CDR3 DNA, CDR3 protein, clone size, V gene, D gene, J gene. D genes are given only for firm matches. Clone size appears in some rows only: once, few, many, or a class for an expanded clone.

cdr3_nt: TGCGCCAGCAGCCAAGATGACAGTGGATTCTATGGCTACACCTTC
cdr3_aa: CASSQDDSGFYGYTF
clone_size: .
v_call: TRBV4-1
d_call: .
j_call: TRBJ1-2

cdr3_nt: TGTGCCAGCAGTTATGGAAGAACTAACTATGGCTACACCTTC
cdr3_aa: CASSYGRTNYGYTF
clone_size: many
v_call: TRBV27
d_call: .
j_call: TRBJ1-2

cdr3_nt: TGTGCCTCAACCTTGACAGGGGTTGACACTGAAGCTTTCTTT
cdr3_aa: CASTLTGVDTEAFF
clone_size: .
v_call: TRBV28
d_call: TRBD1
j_call: TRBJ1-1

cdr3_nt: TGTGCCAGCAGTTTCGGCACGTACAATCAGCCCCAGCATTTT
cdr3_aa: CASSFGTYNQPQHF
clone_size: few
v_call: TRBV28
d_call: .
j_call: TRBJ1-5

cdr3_nt: TGCGCCAGCAGACGGGACCACCCCTACGAGCAGTACTTC
cdr3_aa: CASRRDHPYEQYF
clone_size: many
v_call: TRBV5-1
d_call: .
j_call: TRBJ2-7

cdr3_nt: TGTGCCAGCAGCCCCTACGGGCCCTCCTACGAGCAGTACTTC
cdr3_aa: CASSPYGPSYEQYF
clone_size: many
v_call: TRBV3-1
d_call: .
j_call: TRBJ2-7

cdr3_nt: TGTGCCAGCAGCCAGGTTCAAGAGACCCAGTACTTC
cdr3_aa: CASSQVQETQYF
clone_size: many
v_call: TRBV7-6
d_call: .
j_call: TRBJ2-5

cdr3_nt: TGTGCCAGCTCCGAGGAGGGAGACTTCCCCTACGAGCAGTACTTC
cdr3_aa: CASSEEGDFPYEQYF
clone_size: once
v_call: TRBV28
d_call: .
j_call: TRBJ2-7

cdr3_nt: TGTGCCAGCAGCGTAGGATTTTTAGGGGGGGCTAACACTGAAGCTTTCTTT
cdr3_aa: CASSVGFLGGANTEAFF
clone_size: .
v_call: TRBV9
d_call: .
j_call: TRBJ1-1

cdr3_nt: TGTGCCAGCAGTAGTTCGGAGGGCGGGGCCTACAATGAGCAGTTCTTC
cdr3_aa: CASSSSEGGAYNEQFF
clone_size: many
v_call: TRBV28
d_call: .
j_call: TRBJ2-1

cdr3_nt: TGTGCCAGCAGTGTAGCGGGAGTGGGAGATACGCAGTATTTT
cdr3_aa: CASSVAGVGDTQYF
clone_size: many
v_call: TRBV12-3/TRBV12-4
d_call: TRBD2
j_call: TRBJ2-3

cdr3_nt: TGCAGCGTGCCCGGGACTTCGGGGTTGGGAGAGCAGTACTTC
cdr3_aa: CSVPGTSGLGEQYF
clone_size: many
v_call: TRBV29-1
d_call: .
j_call: TRBJ2-7

cdr3_nt: TGTGCCAGCAGCTTAGTTCTGAACAATGAGCAGTTCTTC
cdr3_aa: CASSLVLNNEQFF
clone_size: .
v_call: TRBV7-2
d_call: .
j_call: TRBJ2-1

cdr3_nt: TGTGCCAGCAGCAAAAACTACGAGCAGTACTTC
cdr3_aa: CASSKNYEQYF
clone_size: many
v_call: TRBV7-9
d_call: .
j_call: TRBJ2-7

cdr3_nt: TGTGCCAGCAGCCGAGCCCCAGATACGCAGTATTTT
cdr3_aa: CASSRAPDTQYF
clone_size: many
v_call: TRBV12-3/TRBV12-4
d_call: .
j_call: TRBJ2-3

cdr3_nt: TGCAGTGTTCGGGGGGGCACTGGTGGTGAGCAGTTCTTC
cdr3_aa: CSVRGGTGGEQFF
clone_size: .
v_call: TRBV20-1
d_call: TRBD2
j_call: TRBJ2-1

cdr3_nt: TGTGCCAGCAGTGCCGTGGGGGGTGAGGGCGAGCAGTACTTC
cdr3_aa: CASSAVGGEGEQYF
clone_size: .
v_call: TRBV6-4
d_call: .
j_call: TRBJ2-7

cdr3_nt: TGTGCCAGCAGCTCCACAGGGGCCGACACCTTC
cdr3_aa: CASSSTGADTF
clone_size: few
v_call: TRBV7-9
d_call: TRBD1
j_call: TRBJ1-2

cdr3_nt: TGCGCCAGCAGTGAGGGACTAGCGTTGGAGACCCAGTACTTC
cdr3_aa: CASSEGLALETQYF
clone_size: few
v_call: TRBV10-1
d_call: TRBD2
j_call: TRBJ2-5

cdr3_nt: TGTGCCAGCAGTTTATCCAGGGCCGACAATGAGCAGTTCTTC
cdr3_aa: CASSLSRADNEQFF
clone_size: few
v_call: TRBV27
d_call: .
j_call: TRBJ2-1

cdr3_nt: TGTGCCAGCAGCCCCAAATTGAGTGATCAGGGACTAGTCCACAATGAGCAGTTCTTC
cdr3_aa: CASSPKLSDQGLVHNEQFF
clone_size: many
v_call: TRBV3-1
d_call: TRBD2
j_call: TRBJ2-1

cdr3_nt: TGCAGTGCTAGGAGGGAGGGCGGGGTTGAAGAGACCCAGTACTTC
cdr3_aa: CSARREGGVEETQYF
clone_size: few
v_call: TRBV20-1
d_call: TRBD2
j_call: TRBJ2-5

cdr3_nt: TGTGCCAGCAGGCGAGAAAGAGGGACAGTAGACGAGCAGTACTTC
cdr3_aa: CASRRERGTVDEQYF
clone_size: .
v_call: TRBV2
d_call: TRBD1
j_call: TRBJ2-7